The present T cell receptor (beta chain) was sequenced within a study of STAT5B mutations in CD4+ large granular lymphocyte leukemia. Regarding the study as a whole: TRBV06-family usage was enriched in top patient clones (8/27) versus controls (2/35). Patient CD4-sorted repertoires looked more clonal than healthy CD4+ repertoires, even without putative leukemic clones.

The V gene's germline CDR1 is LNHDA and CDR2 SQIVND (reference sequence). Germline trimming cut 2 bases from V and 2 bases from J; bases unmatched to any gene: 10. This CDR3 is 19 amino acids long. This was a survey-level run. Under the authors' procedure: Lowest detectable productive clonotype frequency was 2.59 x 10-5. Method: immunoSEQ multiplex PCR; TCRdb's copy keeps in-frame clones and lacks some. V and J calls and clone size are as listed in that table; D and trimming were resolved from the DNA. Here the sample spans approximately 33,000 clones, approximately 69% being singletons. As to this clone: The antigen is undetermined.

The clonotype originates from a human donor in good health. The sample comprised CD4+ T cells from blood buffy coats. The chain employs TRBV19 and TRBJ2-1; 12 positions match TRBD1. CDR3 in amino acids: CASSIRGQGAIGTYNEQFF. The DNA for the CDR3 is TGTGCCAGTAGTATAAGGGGACAGGGGGCAATCGGAACCTACAATGAGCAGTTCTTC.